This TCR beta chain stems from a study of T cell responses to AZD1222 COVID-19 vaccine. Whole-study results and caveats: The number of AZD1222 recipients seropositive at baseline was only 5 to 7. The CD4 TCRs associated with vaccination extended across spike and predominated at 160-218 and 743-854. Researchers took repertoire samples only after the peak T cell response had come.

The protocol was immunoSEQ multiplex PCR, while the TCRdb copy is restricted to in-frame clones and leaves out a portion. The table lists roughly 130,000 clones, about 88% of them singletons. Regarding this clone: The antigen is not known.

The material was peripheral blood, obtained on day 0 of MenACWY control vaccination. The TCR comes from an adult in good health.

The CDR3 DNA is TGCAGCGTTGACCCCTCAGGGGGGCCCTATGGCTACACCTTC. Translation: CSVDPSGGPYGYTF. This chain uses TRBV29-1 with TRBJ1-2, with TRBD1 matching over 7 bases. Losses at the gene ends were 3 bases for V and 4 bases for J; bases not matched to a gene: 8. The CDR3 consists of 14 residues. Germline CDR1 and CDR2: SQVTM and ANQGSEA.